Listed below are T cell receptor beta chains from one sample, sequenced in a study of T cell responses to AZD1222 COVID-19 vaccine. Here immunoSEQ multiplex PCR was the method, and the copy in TCRdb shows in-frame clones only, minus some. The sample records around 160,000 clones, about 93% being singletons. The input for sequencing was peripheral blood, taken on day 0 of AZD1222 vaccination. Receptor source: an adult in good health. The CDR3 runs from the conserved cysteine through the conserved F or W. A D gene is named only where the DNA matches it firmly.

TRBV5-6	TRBJ1-1	.	CASSLRTGSLNTEAFF
TRBV6-4	TRBJ2-3	TRBD2	CASSPSGDTDTQYF
TRBV7-9	TRBJ2-1	.	CASSLAGGRGDEQFF
TRBV10-3	TRBJ2-1	.	CAIMGEAASYNEQFF
TRBV7-9	TRBJ2-3	.	CASSPPIGRALQADTQYF
TRBV24-1	TRBJ1-2	.	CATSSPGDGYTF
TRBV5-1	TRBJ1-4	.	CASSLGRNNEKLFF
TRBV5-4	TRBJ2-1	.	CASSFSGRGENEQFF
TRBV3-1/TRBV3-2	TRBJ2-1	.	CASSQGLEQFF
TRBV5-1	TRBJ1-3	.	CASSLEGNTIYF
TRBV27	TRBJ2-1	TRBD2	CASSLGEREQFF
TRBV6-4	TRBJ1-2	TRBD1	CARTGLNYGYTF
TRBV6-5	TRBJ1-1	.	CASSSGRGNTEAFF
TRBV10-1	TRBJ2-7	.	CASSATSGADSYEQYF
TRBV24-1	TRBJ2-5	.	CATSDLRDNQETQYF